The 18 T cell receptor beta chains in this list originate from one sample, sequenced in a study of glioma-infiltrating T cells after dendritic cell vaccination. The time point: after dendritic cell vaccination, including at tumor progression/relapse. Assay: immunoSEQ multiplex PCR; the TCRdb copy retains only in-frame clones and omits some. The sample comprises 75,000 to 95,000 clones, over 75% of which are singletons, and 2% to 2.5% rests with the top ten. This material consisted of blood, taken after dendritic cell vaccination. These receptors originate from a human donor with glioblastoma.

For this clone: Its ends do not fully match the called genes, so a read error is possible. The chain has TRBV6-1 and TRBJ1-2, with 7 bases that match TRBD1. There are 12 residues in the CDR3. Germline V lookup: CDR1 MNHNS, CDR2 SASEGT. The CDR3 sequence: CASSERTGGYFF. The CDR3 DNA is TGTGCCAGCAGTGAGAGGACAGGAGGGTACTTCTTC.

The chain is built from TRBV7-3 and TRBJ2-2, with 7 bases identical to TRBD2. Germline loops: CDR1 SGHTA, CDR2 FQGTGA. The CDR3 runs to 15 residues. V lost 6 bases, J lost 3 bases, and 7 bases stayed unmatched. CDR3 coding DNA: TGTGCCAGCAGAGCGGGGTGGGAGGACACCGGGGAGCTGTTTTTT. This codes for CASRAGWEDTGELFF.

This clone was recorded a few times. This rearrangement joins TRBV7-9 to TRBJ2-7, with a possible D match to TRBD2 (6 bases). The CDR3 has 15 amino acids. The V end lost 1 base, the J end lost 5 bases, and 15 bases lay between the germline ends. From germline, CDR1 is SEHNR and CDR2 FQNEAQ (reference sequence). CDR3 nucleotide sequence: TGTGCCAGCAGCTTAGGTCCTAGCGCGAGGGACGAGCAGTACTTC. Its protein product is CASSLGPSARDEQYF.

The chain is built from TRBV6-5 and TRBJ2-6; D is unresolved. The germline V gene encodes CDR1 MNHEY and CDR2 SVGAGI. The CDR3 covers 15 residues. The V end was cut by 2 bases, the J end by 0 bases, with 5 bases between. The CDR3 DNA is TGTGCCAGCAGTTACGGAGTCTCTGGGGCCAACGTCCTGACTTTC. Amino acids: CASSYGVSGANVLTF.

This clone has more than one count but fewer than ten. V is TRBV2 and J is TRBJ1-5, with 7 bases matching TRBD1. This CDR3 region has 15 residues. CDR1 is SNHLY and CDR2 is FYNNEI in the germline V gene. V lost 2 bases and J lost 9; bases outside the gene matches: 10. The CDR3 here is CASSENSGTVWPQHF. CDR3 bases: TGTGCCAGCAGTGAAAATTCTGGGACAGTCTGGCCCCAGCATTTT.

V is TRBV15 and J is TRBJ1-2, with TRBD1 identical over 7 bases. The CDR3 contains 14 residues. The junction had 7 bases not matched to a gene; V was cut back by 3 bases and J by 6 bases. Germline values: CDR1 LNHNV, CDR2 YYDKDF (reference sequence). The CDR3 nucleotides are TGTGCCACCAGCAGTCCGACAGGGCGCGATGGCTACACCTTC. Encoded protein: CATSSPTGRDGYTF.

V usage is TRBV2 and J usage is TRBJ1-1; D remains unclear. The germline CDR1 and CDR2 sequences are SNHLY and FYNNEI. The CDR3 has 13 amino acids. V shed 6 bases and J shed 2 bases, with 10 bases lying between them. The CDR3, as DNA: TGTGCCAGCAGGTATCTCGGTAACACTGAAGCTTTCTTT. Its protein is CASRYLGNTEAFF.

The chain employs TRBV5-8 and TRBJ1-1; 8 nucleotides match TRBD1. The CDR3 length is 15 residues. V lost 2 bases to trimming and J lost 4 bases; unmatched junction nucleotides: 7. The germline gives CDR1 SGHTS, CDR2 YDEGEE. The CDR3 nucleotides are TGTGCCAGCAGCTTACTTACAGGGGGTCGCACTGAAGCTTTCTTT. This gives the protein CASSLLTGGRTEAFF. Full variable domain (missing parts from reference TRBV5-8 and TRBJ1-1): EAGVTQSPTHLIKTRGQQATLRCSPISGHTSVYWYQQALGLGLQFLLWYDEGEERNRGNFPPRFSGRQFPNYSSELNVNALELEDSALYLCASSLLTGGRTEAFFGQGTRLTVV.

The V and J genes are TRBV5-1 and TRBJ2-7, with D possibly being TRBD1 (6 bases). V lost 3 bases, J lost 7 bases, and 11 bases lay in between. Germline loops: CDR1 SGHRS, CDR2 YFSETQ. CDR3 length: 12 residues. The DNA of the CDR3 is TGCGCCAGCAGCTCACAGGGACCAGAGCAGTACTTC. Translation gives CASSSQGPEQYF.

This rearrangement joins TRBV4-2 to TRBJ2-1; TRBD2 aligns across 8 bases. This CDR3 is built from 14 residues. Germline trimming cut 8 bases from V and 6 bases from J; bases unmatched to any gene: 9. Per germline, CDR1 LGHNA and CDR2 YNFKEQ. The CDR3, as DNA: TGTGCCAGCGCCCCCCTAGCGGGTGGCAATGAGCAGTTCTTC. It is translated as CASAPLAGGNEQFF.

The V and J genes are TRBV9 and TRBJ2-3; 7 bases fit TRBD1. Germline-derived CDR1 and CDR2 are SGDLS and YYNGEE. The CDR3 totals 16 residues. The V gene end was trimmed by 0 bases and the J gene end by 3 bases; junction bases not matched to a gene: 7. CDR3 bases: TGTGCCAGCAGCGTAGTCTCAGGGGGAAGGACAGATACGCAGTATTTT. This codes for CASSVVSGGRTDTQYF.

The V gene is TRBV5-1, the J gene TRBJ2-2; D not certain. Trimming cost V 4 bases and J 5 bases, with 15 bases left between them. The CDR3 contains 15 residues. Germline V gene lookup returns CDR1 SGHRS and CDR2 YFSETQ. CDR3 loop: CASSGRLGQTGELFF. The CDR3 coding sequence is TGCGCCAGCAGCGGCCGACTTGGCCAAACCGGGGAGCTGTTTTTT.

The gene calls are TRBV5-1 and TRBJ2-2; D is undetermined. Trimming pared 1 base from V and 6 bases from J, leaving 16 bases between. Germline V lookup: CDR1 SGHRS, CDR2 YFSETQ. The CDR3 has 16 amino acids. CDR3 DNA sequence: TGCGCCAGCAGCTTGATTCCGAGCTTCTCCCCCGGGGAGCTGTTTTTT. Translated: CASSLIPSFSPGELFF.

This clone was detected only once. The chain combines TRBV11-3 with TRBJ2-7; D not resolved. The V gene lost 5 bases and the J gene lost 6 bases, with 20 bases spanning the gap. Germline CDR1 and CDR2: SGHNT and YENEEA. The CDR3 sequence is 15 residues long. The CDR3 is CASSPASDPRGEQYF. The CDR3 DNA follows: TGTGCCAGCAGCCCAGCCTCGGATCCACGCGGCGAGCAGTACTTC. The full variable domain, in which reference TRBV11-3 and TRBJ2-7 provide the parts outside the CDR3, is EAGVVQSPRYKIIEKKQPVAFWCNPISGHNTLYWYLQNLGQGPELLIRYENEEAVDDSQLPKDRFSAERLKGVDSTLKIQPAELGDSAVYLCASSPASDPRGEQYFGPGTRLTVT.

The chain couples TRBV27 to TRBJ2-4; 8 positions match TRBD2. The CDR3 is 14 amino acids. J lost 9 bases, V lost 5 bases, and 9 bases had no gene match. Germline loops: CDR1 MNHEY, CDR2 SMNVEV (reference sequence). The CDR3 here is CASSRSSGFPIQYF. The CDR3 nucleotides read TGTGCCAGCAGTAGGTCTAGCGGGTTCCCCATTCAGTACTTC.

The chain couples TRBV5-4 to TRBJ2-3; perhaps TRBD2 as D (6 bases). V dropped 4 bases and J dropped 1 base, with 13 bases sitting between them. This CDR3 region has 15 residues. Germline CDR1 SGHNT, CDR2 YYREEE (reference sequence). The DNA for the CDR3 is TGTGCCAGCAGCGGACGGGAGAGCGGCACAGATACGCAGTATTTT. Translating it yields CASSGRESGTDTQYF.

This sequence joins TRBV10-1 and TRBJ2-1, with 7 bases that match TRBD2. This CDR3 has 15 amino acids. Looked up from germline, CDR1 is WNHNN and CDR2 is SYGVQD (reference sequence). V was clipped by 3 bases and J by 0 bases; unmatched bases: 2. The CDR3 coding sequence is TGCGCCAGCAGTGATAGCGGGTCCTCCTACAATGAGCAGTTCTTC. Amino acids: CASSDSGSSYNEQFF.

The V gene is TRBV5-6, the J gene TRBJ2-1, with 10 bases matching TRBD2. This CDR3 contains 15 residues. CDR1 SGHDT and CDR2 YYEEEE come from the germline V gene. Trimming took 2 bases from V and 8 from J; bases not matched to a gene: 7. CDR3 residues: CASSLGSGRRDEQFF. CDR3 sequence (DNA): TGTGCCAGCAGCTTAGGTAGCGGGAGGAGGGATGAGCAGTTCTTC.